This TCR beta chain was sequenced for a study of T-cell reconstitution after alpha-beta-depleted transplantation in children. Regarding the study as a whole: One year post-transplant, T-cell counts and diversity were largely derived from T cells produced anew. Several hundred graft clones that had expanded were reportedly the source of alpha-beta T cells about two months after transplant.

This clonotype has more than one count but fewer than ten. No antigen is known for it. The library targeted TCRbeta and was prepared with unique molecular identifiers. TCRdb called the PCR reads again in MiXCR, with one record for every CDR3 protein. The table has 300,000 to 350,000 distinct CDR3 sequences, 20% to 30% seen once. CDR1 LGHDT and CDR2 YNNKEL come from the germline V gene (reference sequence). V gave up 5 bases and J gave up 3 bases, with 8 bases separating them. The CDR3 contains 13 residues. The sequence was obtained from a male patient between 10 and 17 years old who had a stem cell transplant for acute lymphoblastic leukemia, so the T cells may come from the graft donor. Sequencing used PBMCs, mostly from graft donor cells, obtained 180 days after TCRalphabeta/CD19-depleted stem cell transplant. J is TRBJ2-1 and V is TRBV3-1; D perhaps matches TRBD2 (6 bases). The CDR3 protein is CASSGDFYNEQFF. CDR3 sequence (DNA): TGTGCCAGCAGCGGGGACTTCTACAATGAGCAGTTCTTC.